This TCR beta chain came from a study of human thymus T cells. TCRdb's copy holds only in-frame clones and misses some; the assay was immunoSEQ multiplex PCR. The data hold 40,000 to 45,000 clones, with 90% to 95% observed a single time. V shed 1 base and J shed 5 bases, with 21 bases lying between them. Germline loops: CDR1 MNHEY, CDR2 SMNVEV (reference sequence). The CDR3 is 17 residues long. The genes are TRBV27 and TRBJ2-7, with D tentatively TRBD1 (7 bases). The sample taken for sequencing was blood. The TCR was taken from a boy under three years old with a congenital heart defect but otherwise immunologically healthy. CDR3 nucleotide sequence: TGTGCCAGCAGTTTATACCGTCGCCCCCCCAGGGGGGACGAGCAGTACTTC. It yields the protein CASSLYRRPPRGDEQYF.